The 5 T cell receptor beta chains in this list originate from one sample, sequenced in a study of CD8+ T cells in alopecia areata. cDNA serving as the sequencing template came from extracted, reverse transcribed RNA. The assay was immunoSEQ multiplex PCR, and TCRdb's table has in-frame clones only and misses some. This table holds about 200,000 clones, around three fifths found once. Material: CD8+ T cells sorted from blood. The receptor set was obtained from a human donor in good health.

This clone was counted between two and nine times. For the CDR3, the DNA is TGCAGCGTTCTTGGACAGGAGTACTTC. Residues: CSVLGQEYF. V is TRBV29-1 and J is TRBJ2-7; 7 nucleotides line up with TRBD1. The V gene end was trimmed by 5 bases and the J gene end by 11 bases; junction bases not matched to a gene: 3. CDR3 size: 9 residues. Germline V CDR1 and CDR2: SQVTM, ANQGSEA.

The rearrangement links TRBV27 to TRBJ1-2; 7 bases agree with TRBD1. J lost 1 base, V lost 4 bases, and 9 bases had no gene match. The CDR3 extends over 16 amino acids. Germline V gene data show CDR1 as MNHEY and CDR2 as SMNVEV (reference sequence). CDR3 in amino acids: CASSSLWDSHNYGYTF. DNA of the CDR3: TGTGCCAGCAGTTCCCTGTGGGACAGTCATAACTATGGCTACACCTTC.

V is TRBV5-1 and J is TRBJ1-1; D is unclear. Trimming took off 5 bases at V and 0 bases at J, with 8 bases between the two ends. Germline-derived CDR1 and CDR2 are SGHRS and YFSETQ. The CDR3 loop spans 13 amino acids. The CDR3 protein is CASSKDLNTEAFF. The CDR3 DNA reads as TGCGCCAGCAGTAAGGATCTGAACACTGAAGCTTTCTTT.

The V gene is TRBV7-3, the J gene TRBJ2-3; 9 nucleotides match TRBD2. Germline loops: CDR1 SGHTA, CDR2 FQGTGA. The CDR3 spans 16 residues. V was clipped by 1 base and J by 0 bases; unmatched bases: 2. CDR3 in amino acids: CASSLKTSGSTDTQYF. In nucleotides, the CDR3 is TGTGCCAGCAGCTTAAAAACTAGCGGGAGCACAGATACGCAGTATTTT. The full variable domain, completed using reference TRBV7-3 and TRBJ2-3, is GAGVSQTPSNKVTEKGKYVELRCDPISGHTALYWYRQSLGQGPEFLIYFQGTGAADDSGLPNDRFFAVRPEGSVSTLKIQRTERGDSAVYLCASSLKTSGSTDTQYFGPGTRLTVL.

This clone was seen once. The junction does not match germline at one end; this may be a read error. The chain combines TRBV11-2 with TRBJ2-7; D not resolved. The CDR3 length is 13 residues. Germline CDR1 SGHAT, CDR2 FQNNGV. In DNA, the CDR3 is TGTGCCAGCAGCTTATCCGGCTCCTACGGGCAGTACTTC. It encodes CASSLSGSYGQYF.